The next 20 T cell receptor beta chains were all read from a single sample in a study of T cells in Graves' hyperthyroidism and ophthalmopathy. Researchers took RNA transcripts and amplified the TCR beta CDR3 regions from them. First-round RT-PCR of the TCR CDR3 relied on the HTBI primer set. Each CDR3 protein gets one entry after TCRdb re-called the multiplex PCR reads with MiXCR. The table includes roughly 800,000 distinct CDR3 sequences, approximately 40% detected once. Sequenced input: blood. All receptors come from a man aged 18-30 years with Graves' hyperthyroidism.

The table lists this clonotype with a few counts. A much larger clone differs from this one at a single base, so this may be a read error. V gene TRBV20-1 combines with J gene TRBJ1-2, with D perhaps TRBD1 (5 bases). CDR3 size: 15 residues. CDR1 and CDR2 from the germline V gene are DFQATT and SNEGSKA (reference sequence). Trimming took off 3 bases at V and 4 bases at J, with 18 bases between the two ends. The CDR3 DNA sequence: TGCAGTGCTAGCAGGCCCCAGCAGGGTAGCTATGGCTACACCTTC. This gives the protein CSASRPQQGSYGYTF.

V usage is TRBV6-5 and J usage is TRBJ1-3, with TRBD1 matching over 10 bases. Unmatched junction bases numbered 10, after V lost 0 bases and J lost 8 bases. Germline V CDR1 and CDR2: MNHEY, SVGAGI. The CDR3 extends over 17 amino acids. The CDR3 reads CASSYSIRDRGPDTIYF. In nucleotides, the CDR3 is TGTGCCAGCAGTTACTCGATCCGGGACAGGGGCCCAGACACCATATATTTT.

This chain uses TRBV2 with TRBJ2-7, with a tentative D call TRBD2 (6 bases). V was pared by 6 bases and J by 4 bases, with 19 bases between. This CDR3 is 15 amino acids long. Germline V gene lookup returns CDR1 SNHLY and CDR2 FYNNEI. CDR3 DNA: TGTGCCAGCAGGGAGGGAACTAGCTCGCTTTACGAGCAGTACTTC. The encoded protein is CASREGTSSLYEQYF.

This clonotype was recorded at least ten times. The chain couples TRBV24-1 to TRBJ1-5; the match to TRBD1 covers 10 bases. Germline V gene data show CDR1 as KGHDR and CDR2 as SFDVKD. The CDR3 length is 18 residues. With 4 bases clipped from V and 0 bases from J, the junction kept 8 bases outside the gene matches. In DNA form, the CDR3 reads TGTGCCACCAGTGAGTCCCGGGACAGGGGAGATAGCAATCAGCCCCAGCATTTT. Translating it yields CATSESRDRGDSNQPQHF.

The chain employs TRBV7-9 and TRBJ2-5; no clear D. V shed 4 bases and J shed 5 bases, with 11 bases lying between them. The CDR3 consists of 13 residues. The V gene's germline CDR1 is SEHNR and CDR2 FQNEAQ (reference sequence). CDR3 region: CASSSGRRETQYF. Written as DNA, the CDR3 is TGTGCCAGCAGCTCGGGCCGGCGGGAGACCCAGTACTTC.

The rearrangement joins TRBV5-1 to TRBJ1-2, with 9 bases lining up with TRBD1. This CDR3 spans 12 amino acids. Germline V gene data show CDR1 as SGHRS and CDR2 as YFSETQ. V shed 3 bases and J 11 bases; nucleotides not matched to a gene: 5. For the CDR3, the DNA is TGCGCCAGCAGCTCGTGGACAGGGGAATACACCTTC. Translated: CASSSWTGEYTF.

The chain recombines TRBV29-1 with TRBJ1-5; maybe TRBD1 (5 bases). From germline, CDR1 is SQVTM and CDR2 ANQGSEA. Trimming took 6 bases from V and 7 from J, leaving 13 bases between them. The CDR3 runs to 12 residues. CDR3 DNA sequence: TGCAGCGTAGGGGCAGGGACCCAGCCCCAGCATTTT. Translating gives CSVGAGTQPQHF.

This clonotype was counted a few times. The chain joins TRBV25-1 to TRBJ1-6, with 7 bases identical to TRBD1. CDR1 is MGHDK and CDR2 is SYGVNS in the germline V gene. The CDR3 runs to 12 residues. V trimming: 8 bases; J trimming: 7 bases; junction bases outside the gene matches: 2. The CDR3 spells CASRDSNSPLHF. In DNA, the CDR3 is TGTGCCAGCCGGGACAGCAATTCACCCCTCCACTTT.

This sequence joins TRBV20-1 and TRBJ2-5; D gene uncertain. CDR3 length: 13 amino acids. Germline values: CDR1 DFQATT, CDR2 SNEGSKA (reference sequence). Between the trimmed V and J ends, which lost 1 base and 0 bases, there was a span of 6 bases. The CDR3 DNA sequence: TGCAGTGCTAGAGTAAGGGACCAAGAGACCCAGTACTTC. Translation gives CSARVRDQETQYF.

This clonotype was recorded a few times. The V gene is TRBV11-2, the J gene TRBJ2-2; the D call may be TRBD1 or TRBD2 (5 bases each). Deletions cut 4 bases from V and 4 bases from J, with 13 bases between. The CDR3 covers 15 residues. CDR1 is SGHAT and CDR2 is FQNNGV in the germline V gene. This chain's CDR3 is CASSSTGLSTGELFF. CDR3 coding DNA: TGTGCCAGCAGCTCGACGGGGCTTAGCACCGGGGAGCTGTTTTTT.

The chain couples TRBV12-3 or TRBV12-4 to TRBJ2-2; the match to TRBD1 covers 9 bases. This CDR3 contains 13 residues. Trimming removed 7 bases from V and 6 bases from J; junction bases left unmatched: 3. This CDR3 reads CASTRTGAGELFF. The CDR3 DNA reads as TGTGCCAGCACTCGGACAGGGGCCGGGGAGCTGTTTTTT.

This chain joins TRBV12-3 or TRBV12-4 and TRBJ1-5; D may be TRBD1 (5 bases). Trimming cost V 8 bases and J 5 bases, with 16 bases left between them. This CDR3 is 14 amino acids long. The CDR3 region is CASSSGDFYQPQHF. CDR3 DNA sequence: TGTGCCAGCTCATCCGGGGACTTTTATCAGCCCCAGCATTTT.

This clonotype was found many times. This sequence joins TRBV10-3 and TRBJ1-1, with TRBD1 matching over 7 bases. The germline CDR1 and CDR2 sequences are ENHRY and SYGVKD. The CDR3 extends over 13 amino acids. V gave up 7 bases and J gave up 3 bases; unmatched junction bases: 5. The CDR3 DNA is TGTGCCATCATTGACAGGGAGGACACTGAAGCTTTCTTT. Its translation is CAIIDREDTEAFF.

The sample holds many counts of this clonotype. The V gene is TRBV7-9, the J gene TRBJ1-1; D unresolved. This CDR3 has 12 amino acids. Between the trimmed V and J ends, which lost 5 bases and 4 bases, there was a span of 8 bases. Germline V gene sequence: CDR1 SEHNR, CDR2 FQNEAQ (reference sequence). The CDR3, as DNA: TGTGCCAGCAGCCCCCTACCCACTGAAGCTTTCTTT. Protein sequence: CASSPLPTEAFF.

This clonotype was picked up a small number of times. CDR3 sequence reads: CSASLLDHGYEQYF. The CDR3 DNA reads TGCAGTGCTAGCTTGCTGGACCACGGGTACGAGCAGTACTTC. V and J are TRBV20-1 and TRBJ2-7; no firm D call. Trimming cost V 3 bases and J 4 bases, with 16 bases left between them. The CDR3 sequence is 14 residues long. The germline V gene has CDR1 DFQATT and CDR2 SNEGSKA (reference sequence).

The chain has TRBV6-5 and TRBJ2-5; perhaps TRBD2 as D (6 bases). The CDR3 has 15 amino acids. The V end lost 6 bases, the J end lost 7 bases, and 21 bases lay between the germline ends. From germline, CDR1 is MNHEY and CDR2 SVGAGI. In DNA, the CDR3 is TGTGCCAGCAGACCACCCCTCGACCCGCGGGGGACCCAGTACTTC. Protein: CASRPPLDPRGTQYF.

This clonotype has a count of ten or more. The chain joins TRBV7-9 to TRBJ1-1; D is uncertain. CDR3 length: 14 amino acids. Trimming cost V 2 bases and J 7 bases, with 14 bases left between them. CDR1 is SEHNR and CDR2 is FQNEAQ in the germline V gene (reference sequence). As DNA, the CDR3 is TGTGCCAGCAGCTTATTGAGCTCGGGCGGTGAAGCTTTCTTT. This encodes CASSLLSSGGEAFF.

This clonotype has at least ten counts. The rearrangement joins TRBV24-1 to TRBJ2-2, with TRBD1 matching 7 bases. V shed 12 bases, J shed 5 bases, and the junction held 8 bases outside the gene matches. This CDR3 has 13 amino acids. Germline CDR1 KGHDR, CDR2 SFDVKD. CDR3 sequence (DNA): TGTGCCTCCGAGGACAGGATGACCGGGGAGCTGTTTTTT. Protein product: CASEDRMTGELFF.

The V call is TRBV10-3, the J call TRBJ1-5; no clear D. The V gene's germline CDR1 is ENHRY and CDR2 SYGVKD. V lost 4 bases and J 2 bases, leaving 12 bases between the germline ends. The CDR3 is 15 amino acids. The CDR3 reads CAISGGSACNQPQHF. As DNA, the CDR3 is TGTGCCATCAGTGGGGGTTCAGCGTGCAATCAGCCCCAGCATTTT.

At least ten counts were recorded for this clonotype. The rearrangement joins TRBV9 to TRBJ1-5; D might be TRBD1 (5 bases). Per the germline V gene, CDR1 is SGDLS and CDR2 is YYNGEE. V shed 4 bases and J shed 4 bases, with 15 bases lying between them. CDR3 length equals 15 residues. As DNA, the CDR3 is TGTGCCAGCAGCCCAGACGGGGGTGGTAATCAGCCCCAGCATTTT. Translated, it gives CASSPDGGGNQPQHF.